Reported below is one T cell receptor (beta chain). In the original analysis: Nucleated cell number was recorded as an estimate derived from reference gene primer amplification. Assay used: immunoSEQ multiplex PCR; TCRdb lists only in-frame clones, some missing. The V and J calls and clone size come from that table; D and trimming were worked out from the DNA. Of under 300,000 clones in the sample, around 88% are singletons; the top ten hold roughly 12%. This sample was taken from a study of blood T cell repertoires in COVID-19. Study context: The United States, Italy and Spain were the sources of the acute and convalescent COVID-19 samples. T cells, B-cell-depleted T cells, or PBMCs provided the cDNA or gDNA that served as material.

CDR3 length: 20 amino acids. The junction had 29 bases not matched to a gene; V was cut back by 6 bases and J by 7 bases. V gene TRBV23-1 combines with J gene TRBJ1-2, with 7 bases identical to TRBD1. TRBV23-1 is known as an ORF, though its function is uncertain. The sample taken for sequencing was peripheral blood. This TCR derives from a man older than 75 with acute or convalescent COVID-19. The CDR3 nucleotides read TGCGCCAGCAGCCAGGGGAAGGGAAAAAGGCGGGACAGCGAGAGTTGTGGCTACACCTTC. Translation gives CASSQGKGKRRDSESCGYTF.